This T cell receptor (beta chain) comes out of a study of T-cell memory formation after mild COVID-19. Across the whole study: TCR clusters mostly belonged to single donors.

TCRdb re-called the 5' RACE reads through MiXCR, storing one row per CDR3 protein. The data hold roughly 220,000 distinct CDR3 sequences, with over 7.5% observed a single time. Of note for this clonotype: Its matching antigen is unknown.

CDR1 is LGHNA, CDR2 YNFKEQ, per germline. The CDR3 totals 16 residues. V gave up 1 base and J gave up 8 bases; unmatched junction bases: 10. Study-level findings and limits: CD4+ clones that contracted lay mainly in CM and EM; CD8+ ones lay in EMRA.

The chain uses TRBV4-2 and TRBJ2-2, with TRBD2 matching over 7 bases. Sequenced input: PBMCs or a T cell subset sorted from them (not recorded which). The sequence was obtained from a man aged 18 to 29 who had mild COVID-19 (a few samples of this study predate the infection). Cell type and time point are not known. As DNA, the CDR3 is TGTGCCAGCAGCCAAGTCACCGGGGGGACCTGGGGGGAGCTGTTTTTT. Its protein is CASSQVTGGTWGELFF.